Each of the 12 T cell receptor beta chains below was sequenced from the same sample in a study of pediatric ulcerative colitis. Rectal tissue came from one to two pinch biopsies taken at colonoscopy. Method: immunoSEQ multiplex PCR; TCRdb's copy keeps in-frame clones and lacks some. The data hold tens of thousands of clones, with around 78% observed a single time. Material for sequencing was gut tissue. These receptor sequences come from a boy aged 5-17 years with moderate ulcerative colitis.

In this sample, this clone turned up a few times. The V call is TRBV2, the J call TRBJ2-5; TRBD2 matches 11 bases. The CDR3 is 15 residues long. Germline V gene sequence: CDR1 SNHLY, CDR2 FYNNEI. The J segment lost 1 base and the V segment lost 5 bases, leaving 3 bases of the junction unmatched. The CDR3 sequence is CASSPLAGGQETQYF. CDR3 nucleotides: TGTGCCAGCAGTCCCCTAGCGGGAGGCCAAGAGACCCAGTACTTC. Drawing the rest from reference TRBV2 and TRBJ2-5, the complete variable domain is EPEVTQTPSHQVTQMGQEVILRCVPISNHLYFYWYRQILGQKVEFLVSFYNNEISEKSEIFDDQFSVERPDGSNFTLKIRSTKLEDSAMYFCASSPLAGGQETQYFGPGTRLLVL.

This clone has only one observation. The V call is TRBV19, the J call TRBJ1-1, with TRBD1 matching 7 bases. The J segment lost 9 bases and the V segment lost 7 bases, leaving 11 bases of the junction unmatched. The CDR3 spans 13 residues. Germline V gene sequence: CDR1 LNHDA, CDR2 SQIVND (reference sequence). CDR3 in DNA: TGTGCCAGTATAAGGCGACAGGGTCTGAAAGCTTTCTTT. It translates to CASIRRQGLKAFF.

The J gene is TRBJ2-5, the V gene TRBV6-5; D may match TRBD1 or TRBD2 (5 bases each). The length of the CDR3 is 16 residues. Trimming cost V 1 base and J 5 bases, with 17 bases left between them. The germline gives CDR1 MNHEY, CDR2 SVGAGI. CDR3 region: CASSYFRDPLGETQYF. In DNA form, the CDR3 reads TGTGCCAGCAGTTACTTCCGGGACCCCCTTGGGGAGACCCAGTACTTC.

The chain has TRBV27 and TRBJ1-1; D is undetermined. Between the trimmed V and J ends, which lost 6 bases and 5 bases, there was a span of 19 bases. CDR1 and CDR2 (germline): MNHEY, SMNVEV (reference sequence). This CDR3 has 15 amino acids. DNA of the CDR3: TGTGCCAGCAGCGGAACACCTGGGTTGGGGACTGAAGCTTTCTTT. Its translation is CASSGTPGLGTEAFF.

CDR3 in DNA: TGTGCCAGCAGTTTAGCGGGTTCCTCCTACAATGAGCAGTTCTTC. Its protein product is CASSLAGSSYNEQFF. The chain combines TRBV28 with TRBJ2-1; weak D call: TRBD2 (5 bases). V was trimmed by 2 bases and J by 0 bases, leaving 8 bases between them. Looked up from germline, CDR1 is MDHEN and CDR2 is SYDVKM. The CDR3 totals 15 residues.

V gene TRBV9 combines with J gene TRBJ2-1; D unclear. Trimming stripped 4 bases from V and 4 bases from J, with 15 bases between. This CDR3 is 15 amino acids long. Germline V lookup: CDR1 SGDLS, CDR2 YYNGEE. The CDR3 region is CASSFGFSGYNEQFF. The CDR3 nucleotides read TGTGCCAGCAGCTTCGGTTTTTCCGGGTACAATGAGCAGTTCTTC. Looking up the rest from reference TRBV9 and TRBJ2-1 gives the full variable domain: DSGVTQTPKHLITATGQRVTLRCSPRSGDLSVYWYQQSLDQGLQFLIQYYNGEERAKGNILERFSAQQFPDLHSELNLSSLELGDSALYFCASSFGFSGYNEQFFGPGTRLTVL.

This chain uses TRBV29-1 with TRBJ2-3, with D tentatively TRBD2 (6 bases). Trimming stripped 3 bases from V and 5 bases from J, with 18 bases between. CDR1 SQVTM and CDR2 ANQGSEA come from the germline V gene. The CDR3 is made up of 15 amino acids. CDR3 DNA sequence: TGCAGCGTTGAGAAGCGGGCAAACGGTAGAGATACGCAGTATTTT. Encoded protein: CSVEKRANGRDTQYF.

The rearrangement joins TRBV5-1 to TRBJ2-1, with TRBD1 identical over 8 bases. The CDR3 contains 14 residues. V lost 0 bases and J lost 8; bases outside the gene matches: 4. Germline V gives CDR1 SGHRS, CDR2 YFSETQ. As DNA, the CDR3 is TGCGCCAGCAGCTTGGCGGACAGGGTCGATGAGCAGTTCTTC. It translates to CASSLADRVDEQFF.

The CDR3 bases are TGTGCCAGCAGTGACAGGGGGCCGGCCGGGGAGCTGTTTTTT. Translation: CASSDRGPAGELFF. This chain connects TRBV6-4 to TRBJ2-2; 7 bases match TRBD1. This CDR3 has 14 residues. The V segment lost 2 bases and the J segment 6 bases; nucleotides outside the gene matches: 3. The V gene's germline CDR1 is MRHNA and CDR2 SNTAGT.

In DNA form, the CDR3 reads TGTGCCAGCAGCTTGGAGCCCAGGGGGAGCTATGGCTACACCTTC. Translating gives CASSLEPRGSYGYTF. The V and J genes are TRBV5-8 and TRBJ1-2; 7 nucleotides agree with TRBD1. V dropped 0 bases and J dropped 4; count of bases not matched to a gene: 6. The CDR3 covers 15 residues. Germline-derived CDR1 and CDR2 are SGHTS and YDEGEE.

V and J are TRBV5-1 and TRBJ2-7, with 11 bases fitting TRBD2. The junction had 12 bases not matched to a gene; V was cut back by 1 base and J by 0 bases. The germline V gene has CDR1 SGHRS and CDR2 YFSETQ. The CDR3 is 19 amino acids. This CDR3 is CASSLMYLAGGRSSYEQYF. For the CDR3, the DNA is TGCGCCAGCAGCTTGATGTATCTAGCGGGGGGCCGGAGCTCCTACGAGCAGTACTTC.

The V and J genes are TRBV19 and TRBJ2-5, with D unresolved. This CDR3 spans 13 amino acids. V was trimmed by 7 bases and J by 7 bases, leaving 16 bases between them. Germline CDR1 reads LNHDA; CDR2 reads SQIVND (reference sequence). The DNA for the CDR3 is TGTGCCAGTACGGACCGGCGGATCAGGACCCAGTACTTC. The encoded protein is CASTDRRIRTQYF.